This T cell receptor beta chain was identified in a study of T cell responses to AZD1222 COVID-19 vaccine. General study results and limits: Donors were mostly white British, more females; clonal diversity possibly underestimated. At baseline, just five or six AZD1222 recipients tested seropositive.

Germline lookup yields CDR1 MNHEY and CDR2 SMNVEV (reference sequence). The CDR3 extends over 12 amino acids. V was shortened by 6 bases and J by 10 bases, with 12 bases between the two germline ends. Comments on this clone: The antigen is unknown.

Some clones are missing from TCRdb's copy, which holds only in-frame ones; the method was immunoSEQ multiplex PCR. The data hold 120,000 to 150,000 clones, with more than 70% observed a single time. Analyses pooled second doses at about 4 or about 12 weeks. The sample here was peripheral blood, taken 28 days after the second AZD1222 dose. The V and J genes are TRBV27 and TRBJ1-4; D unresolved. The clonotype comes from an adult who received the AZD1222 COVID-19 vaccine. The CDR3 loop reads CASSFGEGKLFF. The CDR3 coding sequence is TGTGCCAGCAGCTTTGGGGAGGGAAAACTGTTTTTT.